Listed below are T cell receptor beta chains from one sample, sequenced in a study of T cell responses to AZD1222 COVID-19 vaccine. The data were produced by immunoSEQ multiplex PCR, yet TCRdb's version contains in-frame clones alone and is incomplete. The table lists 110,000 to 150,000 clones, 85% to 90% of them singletons, with 3.1% in the top ten. Sequencing was performed on peripheral blood, taken 28 days after the second AZD1222 dose. Every receptor here comes from an adult who received the AZD1222 COVID-19 vaccine. Each CDR3 is given without its conserved first and last residue. Fields, in order: CDR3 protein, V gene.

cdr3_aa: ASTAGVSSYNEQF
v_call: TRBV2

cdr3_aa: ASSLDSGTGLSYGYT
v_call: TRBV7-2

cdr3_aa: AWRGGTYNEQF
v_call: TRBV30

cdr3_aa: ASSLTESNQPQH
v_call: TRBV7-9

cdr3_aa: ASSSGQGSVSPQH
v_call: TRBV5-6

cdr3_aa: ASSYAGRDEQF
v_call: TRBV6-2/TRBV6-3

cdr3_aa: ASSLGGEGFYEQY
v_call: TRBV28

cdr3_aa: ASSFSNSPLH
v_call: TRBV7-9

cdr3_aa: ASSPLGGTYNEQF
v_call: TRBV9

cdr3_aa: ASSPNGYTEAF
v_call: TRBV18

cdr3_aa: AWSVVGTGGRY
v_call: TRBV30

cdr3_aa: ASSYTPRVSGELF
v_call: TRBV11-2

cdr3_aa: ASNLGQTTNYGYT
v_call: TRBV19

cdr3_aa: ASSPGRVGGSDTEAF
v_call: TRBV28

cdr3_aa: ASSQGRGGAQEQF
v_call: TRBV3-1/TRBV3-2

cdr3_aa: ASSKAKPGTSGRKETQY
v_call: TRBV21-1

cdr3_aa: ASSMTGPYGYT
v_call: TRBV19

cdr3_aa: SANRVGELF
v_call: TRBV20-1

cdr3_aa: ASSARDRPPGGYT
v_call: TRBV9

cdr3_aa: ASSSGLRAGANVLT
v_call: TRBV11-2

cdr3_aa: ATSRDQVGRDYGYT
v_call: TRBV15

cdr3_aa: ASSPLWDSGNTEAF
v_call: TRBV18

cdr3_aa: ASSPSGTGGYEQY
v_call: TRBV28

cdr3_aa: ASSLGTGRYGYT
v_call: TRBV5-1

cdr3_aa: ASSRDGSYNEQF
v_call: TRBV7-9

cdr3_aa: ASSSPSGGVIGYEQY
v_call: TRBV7-9

cdr3_aa: ATSKAAALNEKLF
v_call: TRBV15

cdr3_aa: ASSFSYEQY
v_call: TRBV7-9